The rows below give T cell receptor beta chains drawn from one sample of a study of T cells in Graves' hyperthyroidism and ophthalmopathy. In TCRdb, the multiplex PCR reads were re-called with MiXCR into one record per CDR3 protein. The table records 450,000 to 600,000 distinct CDR3 sequences, approximately 15% of them present only once. Sequences were obtained from blood. These receptors originate from a woman aged 40-49 years with Graves' hyperthyroidism. CDR3s include the opening cysteine and the closing phenylalanine or tryptophan. The order of the fields is CDR3 protein, CDR3 DNA, V gene, J gene, clone size, D gene. The D gene is left open where the match is weak. Only some rows state a clone size, as once, few, many or a class for expanded clones.

CDR3aa: CAWSARSGVGYTF
CDR3nt: TGTGCCTGGAGTGCACGCTCGGGAGTTGGCTACACCTTC
v_gene: TRBV30
j_gene: TRBJ1-2
abundance: many
d_gene: .

CDR3aa: CASSPPGVGSAFF
CDR3nt: TGCGCCAGCAGCCCCCCGGGAGTAGGTTCAGCTTTCTTT
v_gene: TRBV4-1
j_gene: TRBJ1-1
abundance: .
d_gene: .

CDR3aa: CASSVEGTIPSPYNEQFF
CDR3nt: TGTGCCAGCAGCGTAGAGGGTACAATCCCCAGCCCCTACAATGAGCAGTTCTTC
v_gene: TRBV9
j_gene: TRBJ2-1
abundance: .
d_gene: .

CDR3aa: CASSVTQGLAGNTIYF
CDR3nt: TGTGCCAGCAGCGTAACACAGGGATTGGCGGGAAACACCATATATTTT
v_gene: TRBV9
j_gene: TRBJ1-3
abundance: .
d_gene: .

CDR3aa: CASSLIPNTDTQYF
CDR3nt: TGTGCCAGCAGTTTAATACCAAACACAGATACGCAGTATTTT
v_gene: TRBV12-3/TRBV12-4
j_gene: TRBJ2-3
abundance: many
d_gene: .

CDR3aa: CAISESLQGEQYF
CDR3nt: TGTGCCATCAGTGAGTCGCTCCAGGGCGAGCAGTACTTC
v_gene: TRBV10-3
j_gene: TRBJ2-7
abundance: many
d_gene: .

CDR3aa: CASSLGLRAYEQYF
CDR3nt: TGTGCCAGCTCACTCGGCCTACGGGCCTACGAGCAGTACTTC
v_gene: TRBV18
j_gene: TRBJ2-7
abundance: many
d_gene: .

CDR3aa: CASSQDGSEQFF
CDR3nt: TGCGCCAGCAGCCAAGATGGTAGTGAGCAGTTCTTC
v_gene: TRBV4-1
j_gene: TRBJ2-1
abundance: .
d_gene: .

CDR3aa: CASSQATTGTNSPLHF
CDR3nt: TGCGCCAGCAGCCAAGCGACGACAGGGACGAATTCACCCCTCCACTTT
v_gene: TRBV4-1
j_gene: TRBJ1-6
abundance: few
d_gene: TRBD1

CDR3aa: CSVPPDYGYTF
CDR3nt: TGCAGCGTCCCACCCGACTATGGCTACACCTTC
v_gene: TRBV29-1
j_gene: TRBJ1-2
abundance: few
d_gene: .

CDR3aa: CASSPGDMPETQYF
CDR3nt: TGTGCCAGCTCACCGGGGGACATGCCAGAGACCCAGTACTTC
v_gene: TRBV18
j_gene: TRBJ2-5
abundance: .
d_gene: .

CDR3aa: CASSRAGLAGRETQYF
CDR3nt: TGTGCCAGCAGCCGGGCGGGACTAGCGGGAAGAGAGACCCAGTACTTC
v_gene: TRBV7-3
j_gene: TRBJ2-5
abundance: .
d_gene: TRBD2

CDR3aa: CASSEQQGEKLFF
CDR3nt: TGTGCCAGCAGTGAGCAACAGGGGGAAAAACTGTTTTTT
v_gene: TRBV6-1
j_gene: TRBJ1-4
abundance: many
d_gene: TRBD1

CDR3aa: CASSLGQDEAFF
CDR3nt: TGTGCCAGCAGCTTAGGGCAGGATGAAGCTTTCTTT
v_gene: TRBV7-8
j_gene: TRBJ1-1
abundance: many
d_gene: .

CDR3aa: CASSPPSGQGGNTIYF
CDR3nt: TGTGCCAGCTCACCACCGTCGGGACAGGGGGGAAACACCATATATTTT
v_gene: TRBV18
j_gene: TRBJ1-3
abundance: few
d_gene: TRBD1

CDR3aa: CASSLIPSTGAAYEQYF
CDR3nt: TGCGCCAGCAGCTTGATCCCAAGTACAGGGGCGGCGTACGAGCAGTACTTC
v_gene: TRBV5-1
j_gene: TRBJ2-7
abundance: many
d_gene: TRBD1

CDR3aa: CASSLITPSYYNEPFF
CDR3nt: TGTGCCAGCAGCTTAATAACTCCTTCTTACTACAATGAGCCGTTCTTC
v_gene: TRBV7-2
j_gene: TRBJ2-1
abundance: .
d_gene: .

CDR3aa: CASSLEGQGYNTGELFF
CDR3nt: TGTGCCAGCAGCTTGGAGGGGCAGGGGTACAACACCGGGGAGCTGTTTTTT
v_gene: TRBV5-6
j_gene: TRBJ2-2
abundance: .
d_gene: .

CDR3aa: CASSFRDPVLETQYF
CDR3nt: TGTGCCAGCAGTTTTCGGGACCCCGTGTTGGAGACCCAGTACTTC
v_gene: TRBV27
j_gene: TRBJ2-5
abundance: many
d_gene: .

CDR3aa: CASSLPGTGGYEQYF
CDR3nt: TGTGCCAGCAGCCTCCCCGGGACAGGGGGCTACGAGCAGTACTTC
v_gene: TRBV3-1
j_gene: TRBJ2-7
abundance: many
d_gene: TRBD1

CDR3aa: CAWSGLKRETQYF
CDR3nt: TGTGCCTGGAGTGGCCTCAAACGAGAGACCCAGTACTTC
v_gene: TRBV30
j_gene: TRBJ2-5
abundance: many
d_gene: .

CDR3aa: CASSSDGSTEEQYF
CDR3nt: TGCGCCAGCAGCAGCGACGGGTCTACGGAGGAGCAGTACTTC
v_gene: TRBV5-1
j_gene: TRBJ2-7
abundance: many
d_gene: .

CDR3aa: CASSLYSTSGRAPSSYNEQFF
CDR3nt: TGTGCCAGCAGTTTGTATAGTACTAGCGGGAGGGCCCCTAGCTCCTACAATGAGCAGTTCTTC
v_gene: TRBV28
j_gene: TRBJ2-1
abundance: many
d_gene: TRBD2

CDR3aa: CASSQGKSELPYEQYF
CDR3nt: TGCGCCAGCAGCCAGGGCAAGAGTGAGTTGCCTTACGAGCAGTACTTC
v_gene: TRBV4-1
j_gene: TRBJ2-7
abundance: few
d_gene: .

CDR3aa: CASATGRGRETQYF
CDR3nt: TGCGCCAGCGCAACCGGGAGGGGGCGAGAGACCCAGTACTTC
v_gene: TRBV5-1
j_gene: TRBJ2-5
abundance: many
d_gene: .

CDR3aa: CASSLGEDTEAFF
CDR3nt: TGTGCCAGCAGTTTAGGCGAGGACACTGAAGCTTTCTTT
v_gene: TRBV12-3/TRBV12-4
j_gene: TRBJ1-1
abundance: many
d_gene: .

CDR3aa: CASSFSRDNYGYTF
CDR3nt: TGTGCCAGCAGTTTTTCTAGGGATAACTATGGCTACACCTTC
v_gene: TRBV28
j_gene: TRBJ1-2
abundance: many
d_gene: .

CDR3aa: CASSPGQGTDGANVLTF
CDR3nt: TGTGCCAGCAGTCCGGGACAGGGTACCGATGGGGCCAACGTCCTGACTTTC
v_gene: TRBV28
j_gene: TRBJ2-6
abundance: many
d_gene: TRBD1

CDR3aa: CASSLEETQYF
CDR3nt: TGTGCCAGCAGCTTAGAAGAGACCCAGTACTTC
v_gene: TRBV5-1
j_gene: TRBJ2-5
abundance: many
d_gene: .

CDR3aa: CASSRPPGQKNTEAFF
CDR3nt: TGTGCCAGCAGCAGACCGCCGGGACAAAAGAACACTGAAGCTTTCTTT
v_gene: TRBV12-3/TRBV12-4
j_gene: TRBJ1-1
abundance: many
d_gene: .

CDR3aa: CASSLWPALGPRRAIPYEQYF
CDR3nt: TGTGCCAGCAGCTTGTGGCCCGCCTTGGGCCCACGTCGGGCTATTCCCTACGAGCAGTACTTC
v_gene: TRBV11-2
j_gene: TRBJ2-7
abundance: few
d_gene: .

CDR3aa: CASSLREANSGNTIYF
CDR3nt: TGTGCCAGCAGTTTACGGGAGGCTAACTCTGGAAACACCATATATTTT
v_gene: TRBV28
j_gene: TRBJ1-3
abundance: .
d_gene: .

CDR3aa: CASDAELAGHSYNEQFF
CDR3nt: TGTGCCAGCGATGCGGAACTAGCGGGCCACTCCTACAATGAGCAGTTCTTC
v_gene: TRBV2
j_gene: TRBJ2-1
abundance: many
d_gene: TRBD2

CDR3aa: CASSQVTGGLSGPDTQYF
CDR3nt: TGTGCCAGCAGCCAAGTAACAGGGGGACTATCTGGGCCAGATACGCAGTATTTT
v_gene: TRBV14
j_gene: TRBJ2-3
abundance: .
d_gene: .

CDR3aa: CATSDPGGNTEAFF
CDR3nt: TGTGCCACCAGTGACCCCGGCGGGAACACTGAAGCTTTCTTT
v_gene: TRBV24-1
j_gene: TRBJ1-1
abundance: .
d_gene: .

CDR3aa: CASSPRGSGSGTGELFF
CDR3nt: TGCGCCAGCAGCCCTCGGGGGAGCGGGAGTGGGACCGGGGAGCTGTTTTTT
v_gene: TRBV5-1
j_gene: TRBJ2-2
abundance: many
d_gene: TRBD2

CDR3aa: CAGSLGLTGELFF
CDR3nt: TGTGCCGGCAGTCTGGGACTTACCGGGGAGCTGTTTTTT
v_gene: TRBV2
j_gene: TRBJ2-2
abundance: few
d_gene: .

CDR3aa: CASSPAGRGRSPLHF
CDR3nt: TGTGCCAGCTCACCAGCCGGCAGGGGCAGGTCACCCCTCCACTTT
v_gene: TRBV18
j_gene: TRBJ1-6
abundance: .
d_gene: .

CDR3aa: CASSLDGTSTDTQYF
CDR3nt: TGCGCCAGCAGCTTGGACGGGACCAGCACAGATACGCAGTATTTT
v_gene: TRBV5-1
j_gene: TRBJ2-3
abundance: many
d_gene: .

CDR3aa: CASRERWDTQYF
CDR3nt: TGTGCCAGCAGAGAGAGGTGGGATACGCAGTATTTT
v_gene: TRBV2
j_gene: TRBJ2-3
abundance: many
d_gene: .

CDR3aa: CSASRQGVGGGYTF
CDR3nt: TGCAGTGCTAGTCGGCAGGGAGTAGGTGGTGGCTACACCTTC
v_gene: TRBV20-1
j_gene: TRBJ1-2
abundance: .
d_gene: .

CDR3aa: CASSSDRVGQPQHF
CDR3nt: TGTGCCAGCAGTTCCGACAGGGTTGGTCAGCCCCAGCATTTT
v_gene: TRBV6-1
j_gene: TRBJ1-5
abundance: many
d_gene: TRBD1

CDR3aa: CASSSPVFGSSNQPQHF
CDR3nt: TGTGCCAGCAGCTCCCCTGTGTTCGGCAGTAGCAATCAGCCCCAGCATTTT
v_gene: TRBV7-8
j_gene: TRBJ1-5
abundance: .
d_gene: .

CDR3aa: CATSRDTGDTQYF
CDR3nt: TGTGCCACCAGCAGAGATACAGGAGATACGCAGTATTTT
v_gene: TRBV15
j_gene: TRBJ2-3
abundance: .
d_gene: .

CDR3aa: CASSLCQPQHF
CDR3nt: TGCGCCAGCAGCTTATGTCAGCCCCAGCATTTT
v_gene: TRBV5-1
j_gene: TRBJ1-5
abundance: many
d_gene: .